One T cell receptor beta chain is described in this entry. What it binds is not known. The data are from a study of regulatory T cells in long-lasting Graves disease. Noted time point: newly diagnosed GD, antithyroid drugs for less than 3 months. Construction of the TCR library relied on RNA isolated from PBMCs. The peripheral blood volume drawn was 7.5 to 9.5 milliliters, and it was collected into EDTA tubes. Construction of the TCR beta libraries employed iRepertoire HTBI primers in conjunction with Arm-PCR of CDR3 regions. TCRdb reprocessed the multiplex PCR reads with MiXCR, giving one entry per CDR3 protein. This sample has some 600,000 distinct CDR3 sequences; roughly 15% occur once, and the top ten carry approximately 12%. Trimming shortened V by 6 bases and J by 6 bases, and 22 bases separated the two germline ends. Per germline, CDR1 DFQATT and CDR2 SNEGSKA (reference sequence). This CDR3 is 15 amino acids long.

Overall study findings and caveats: It was peripheral blood alone, not thyroid tissue, that was studied. Favoring TRBV28, TRBJ1-2 and TRBJ2-5 was a feature seen in persistent disease.

This sample was also put to use in a study of T cells in Graves' hyperthyroidism and ophthalmopathy.

Sequencing used peripheral blood mononuclear cells (PBMCs), obtained at new diagnosis, from a patient treated with antithyroid drugs. The rearrangement uses TRBV20-1 and TRBJ2-3, with D uncertain. The source of this sequence is a man aged 18 to 35 with Graves disease. CDR3 protein: CSARIGPFPGDTQYF. The CDR3 coding sequence is TGCAGTGCGAGAATCGGGCCCTTTCCTGGGGATACGCAGTATTTT.